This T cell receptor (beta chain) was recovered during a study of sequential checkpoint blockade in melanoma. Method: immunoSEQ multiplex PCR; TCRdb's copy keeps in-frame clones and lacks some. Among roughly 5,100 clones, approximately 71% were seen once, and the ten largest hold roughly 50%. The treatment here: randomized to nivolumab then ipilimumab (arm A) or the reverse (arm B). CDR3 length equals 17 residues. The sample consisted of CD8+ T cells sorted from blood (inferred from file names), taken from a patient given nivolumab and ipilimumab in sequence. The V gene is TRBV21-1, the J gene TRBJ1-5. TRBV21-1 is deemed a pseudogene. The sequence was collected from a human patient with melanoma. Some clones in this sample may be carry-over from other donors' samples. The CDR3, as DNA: TGTGCCAGCAGGTCCCGCGTAGCTACATGGCATCATCAGCCCCAGCATTTT. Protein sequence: CASRSRVATWHHQPQHF.